This TCR beta chain was observed in a study of read filtering for tumor transcriptome and immune sequencing. This clonotype was detected ten times or more. V gave up 2 bases and J gave up 2 bases, with 17 bases separating them. The CDR3 covers 16 residues. Germline V lookup: CDR1 SGHRS, CDR2 YFSETQ. The library was built from about 400 ng RNA with molecular barcoded adaptors for alpha/delta and beta/gamma chains. TCRdb reprocessed the reads with MiXCR, giving one entry per CDR3 protein. This sample yields fewer than 100,000 distinct CDR3 sequences, of which 12% are seen a single time; 15% belongs to the top ten.

Sequencing used a population of CD138-negative cells sorted from bone marrow. The clonotype comes from a donor at least 40 years old with multiple myeloma. The J gene is TRBJ2-7, the V gene TRBV5-1; no definite D call. CDR3 amino acids: CASSLGIAANTYEQYF. The CDR3 region has the DNA TGCGCCAGCAGCTTAGGGATTGCGGCAAATACCTACGAGCAGTACTTC.